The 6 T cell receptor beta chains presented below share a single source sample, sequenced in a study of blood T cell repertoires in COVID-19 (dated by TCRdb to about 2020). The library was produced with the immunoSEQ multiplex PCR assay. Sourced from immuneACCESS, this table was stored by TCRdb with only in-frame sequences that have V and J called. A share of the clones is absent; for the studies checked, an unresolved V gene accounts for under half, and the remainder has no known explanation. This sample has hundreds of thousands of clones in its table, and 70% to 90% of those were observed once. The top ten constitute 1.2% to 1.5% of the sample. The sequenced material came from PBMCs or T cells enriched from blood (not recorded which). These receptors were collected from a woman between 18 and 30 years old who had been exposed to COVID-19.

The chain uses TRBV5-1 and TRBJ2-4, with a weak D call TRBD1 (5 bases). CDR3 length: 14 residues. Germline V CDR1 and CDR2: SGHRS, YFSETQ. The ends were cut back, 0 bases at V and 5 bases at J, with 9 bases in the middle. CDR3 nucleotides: TGCGCCAGCAGCTTGGGGCCGACAGAAAACATTCAGTACTTC. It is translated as CASSLGPTENIQYF.

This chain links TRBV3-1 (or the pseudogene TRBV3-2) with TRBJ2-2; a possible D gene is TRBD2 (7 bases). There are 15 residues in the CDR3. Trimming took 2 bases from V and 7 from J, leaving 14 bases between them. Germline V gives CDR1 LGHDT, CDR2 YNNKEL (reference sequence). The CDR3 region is CASSQRGGAGGELFF. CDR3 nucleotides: TGTGCCAGCAGCCAAAGAGGGGGGGCCGGCGGGGAGCTGTTTTTT.

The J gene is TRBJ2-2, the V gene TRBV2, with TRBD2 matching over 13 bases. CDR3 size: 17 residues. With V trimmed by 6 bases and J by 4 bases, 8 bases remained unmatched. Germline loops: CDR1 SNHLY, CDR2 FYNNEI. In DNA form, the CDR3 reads TGTGCCAGCAGCGTTGGCCGGACTAGCGGGGGCACCGGGGAGCTGTTTTTT. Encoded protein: CASSVGRTSGGTGELFF.

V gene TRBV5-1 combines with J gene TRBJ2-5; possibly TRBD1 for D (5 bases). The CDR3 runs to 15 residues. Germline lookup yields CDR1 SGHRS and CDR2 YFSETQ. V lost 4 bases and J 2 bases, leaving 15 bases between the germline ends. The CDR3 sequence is CASSVRPRGQETQYF. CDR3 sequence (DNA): TGCGCCAGCAGCGTTCGGCCTAGGGGACAAGAGACCCAGTACTTC. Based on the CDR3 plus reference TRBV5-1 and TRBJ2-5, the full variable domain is KAGVTQTPRYLIKTRGQQVTLSCSPISGHRSVSWYQQTPGQGLQFLFEYFSETQRNKGNFPGRFSGRQFSNSRSEMNVSTLELGDSALYLCASSVRPRGQETQYFGPGTRLLVL.

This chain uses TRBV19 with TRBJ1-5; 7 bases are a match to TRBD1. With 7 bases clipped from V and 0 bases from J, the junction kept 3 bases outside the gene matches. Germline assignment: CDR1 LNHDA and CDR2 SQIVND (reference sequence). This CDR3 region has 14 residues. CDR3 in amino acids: CASKGQSSNQPQHF. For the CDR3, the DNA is TGTGCCAGTAAGGGACAGAGTAGCAATCAGCCCCAGCATTTT.

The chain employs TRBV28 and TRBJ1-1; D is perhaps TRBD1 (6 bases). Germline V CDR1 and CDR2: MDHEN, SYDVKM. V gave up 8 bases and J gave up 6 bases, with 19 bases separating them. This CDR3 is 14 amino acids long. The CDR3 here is CASSYREVNSEAFF. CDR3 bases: TGTGCCAGCTCCTACAGGGAAGTGAATTCTGAAGCTTTCTTT. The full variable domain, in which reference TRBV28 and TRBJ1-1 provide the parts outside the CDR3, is DVKVTQSSRYLVKRTGEKVFLECVQDMDHENMFWYRQDPGLGLRLIYFSYDVKMKEKGDIPEGYSVSREKKERFSLILESASTNQTSMYLCASSYREVNSEAFFGQGTRLTVV.